The 2 T cell receptor beta chains below come from one sample, sequenced in a study of glioma-infiltrating T cells. Using RNA template, CDR3s of TCR alpha and beta were amplified with iRepertoire arm-PCR. MiXCR, run by TCRdb on the multiplex PCR reads, gives a single entry per CDR3 protein. This table has about 410,000 distinct CDR3 sequences, roughly two fifths appearing once. What was sequenced was glioma tissue, nonneoplastic brain tissue, or PBMCs (not recorded which). The receptors come from a human donor with low-grade glioma or glioblastoma, undergoing nonglioma brain surgery, or in good health (not recorded which).

As to this clonotype: This clone may be a read error of a much larger clone one base away. The chain has TRBV27 and TRBJ2-7, with 7 bases identical to TRBD2. Per germline, CDR1 MNHEY and CDR2 SMNVEV (reference sequence). V shed 5 bases and J 3 bases; nucleotides not matched to a gene: 10. This CDR3 contains 15 residues. The CDR3 loop reads CASSDPGLSFYEQYF. In DNA, the CDR3 is TGTGCCAGCAGTGACCCGGGACTATCGTTCTACGAGCAGTACTTC.

This clonotype was seen only a few times. The CDR3 sequence is CASSNYRGGQPQHF. Written as DNA, the CDR3 is TGTGCCAGCAGTAATTACAGGGGCGGCCAGCCCCAGCATTTT. The chain carries TRBV7-2 and TRBJ1-5; 7 nucleotides match TRBD1. The CDR3 loop spans 14 amino acids. Germline assignment: CDR1 SGHTA and CDR2 FQGNSA. The junction had 9 bases not matched to a gene; V was cut back by 6 bases and J by 7 bases.